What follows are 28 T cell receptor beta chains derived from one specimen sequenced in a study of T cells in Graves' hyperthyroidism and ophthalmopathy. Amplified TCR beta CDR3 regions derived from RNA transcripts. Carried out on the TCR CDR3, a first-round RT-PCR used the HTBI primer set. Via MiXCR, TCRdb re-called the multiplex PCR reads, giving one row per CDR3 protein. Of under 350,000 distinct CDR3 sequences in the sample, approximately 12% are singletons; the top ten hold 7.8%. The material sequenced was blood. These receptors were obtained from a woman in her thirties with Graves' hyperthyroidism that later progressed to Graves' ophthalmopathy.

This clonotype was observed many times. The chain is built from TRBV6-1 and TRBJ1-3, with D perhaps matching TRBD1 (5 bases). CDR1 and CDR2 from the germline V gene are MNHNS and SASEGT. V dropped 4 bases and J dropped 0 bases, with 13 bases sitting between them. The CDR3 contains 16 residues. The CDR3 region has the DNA TGTGCCAGCAGTGTAGAGACAGTTTTCTCTGGAAACACCATATATTTT. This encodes CASSVETVFSGNTIYF.

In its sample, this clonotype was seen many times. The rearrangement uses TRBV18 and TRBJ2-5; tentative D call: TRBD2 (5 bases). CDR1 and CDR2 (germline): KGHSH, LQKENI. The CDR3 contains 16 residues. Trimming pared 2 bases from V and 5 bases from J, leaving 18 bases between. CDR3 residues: CASSPEGSVKVETQYF. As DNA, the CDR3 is TGTGCCAGCTCACCAGAGGGTTCGGTTAAAGTGGAGACCCAGTACTTC.

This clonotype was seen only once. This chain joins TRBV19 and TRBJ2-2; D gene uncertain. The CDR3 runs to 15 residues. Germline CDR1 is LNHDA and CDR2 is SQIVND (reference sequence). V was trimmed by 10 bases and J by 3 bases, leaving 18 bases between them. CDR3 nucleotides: TGTGCCAACATGAGAAGATGGACGGACACCGGGGAGCTGTTTTTT. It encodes CANMRRWTDTGELFF.

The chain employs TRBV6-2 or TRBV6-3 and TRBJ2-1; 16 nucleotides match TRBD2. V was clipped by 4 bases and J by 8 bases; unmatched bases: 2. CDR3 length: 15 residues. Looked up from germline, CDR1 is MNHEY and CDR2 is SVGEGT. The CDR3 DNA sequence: TGTGCCAGCAGTTCGGGACTAGCGGGAGGGGATGAGCAGTTCTTC. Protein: CASSSGLAGGDEQFF.

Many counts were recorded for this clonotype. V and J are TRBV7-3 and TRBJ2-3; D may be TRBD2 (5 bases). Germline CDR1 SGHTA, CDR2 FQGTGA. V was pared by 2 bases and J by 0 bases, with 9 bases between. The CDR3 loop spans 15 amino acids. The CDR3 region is CASSLGSASTDTQYF. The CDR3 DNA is TGTGCCAGCAGCTTAGGGAGTGCTAGCACAGATACGCAGTATTTT.

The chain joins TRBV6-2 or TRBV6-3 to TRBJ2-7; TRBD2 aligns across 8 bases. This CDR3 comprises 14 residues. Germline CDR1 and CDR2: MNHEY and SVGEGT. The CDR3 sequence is CVSTPSGYSYEQYF. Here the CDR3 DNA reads TGTGTCAGTACTCCTAGCGGGTACTCCTACGAGCAGTACTTC.

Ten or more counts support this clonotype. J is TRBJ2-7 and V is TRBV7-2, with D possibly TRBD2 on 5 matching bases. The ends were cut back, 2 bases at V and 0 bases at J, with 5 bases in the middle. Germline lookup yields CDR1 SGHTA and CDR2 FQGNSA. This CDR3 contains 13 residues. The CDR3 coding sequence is TGTGCCAGCAGCTTACGGGACTCCTACGAGCAGTACTTC. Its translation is CASSLRDSYEQYF.

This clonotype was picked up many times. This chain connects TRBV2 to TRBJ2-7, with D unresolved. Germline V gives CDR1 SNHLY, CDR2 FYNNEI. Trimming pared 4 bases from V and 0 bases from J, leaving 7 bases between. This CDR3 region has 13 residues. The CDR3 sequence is CASSVGFSYEQYF. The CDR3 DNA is TGTGCCAGCAGTGTCGGGTTCTCCTACGAGCAGTACTTC.

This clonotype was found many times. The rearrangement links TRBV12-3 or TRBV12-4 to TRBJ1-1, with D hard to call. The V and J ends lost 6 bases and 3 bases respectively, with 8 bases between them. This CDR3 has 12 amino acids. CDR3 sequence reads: CASSPSYTEAFF. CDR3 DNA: TGTGCCAGCAGCCCGTCATACACTGAAGCTTTCTTT.

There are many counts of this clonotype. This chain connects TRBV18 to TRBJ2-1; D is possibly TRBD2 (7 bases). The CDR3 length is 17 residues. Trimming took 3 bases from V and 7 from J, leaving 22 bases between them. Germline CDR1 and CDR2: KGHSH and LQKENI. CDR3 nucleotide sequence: TGTGCCAGCTCACCCTGGGGGGGCCAGCGGCAAGAAAATGAGCAGTTCTTC. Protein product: CASSPWGGQRQENEQFF.

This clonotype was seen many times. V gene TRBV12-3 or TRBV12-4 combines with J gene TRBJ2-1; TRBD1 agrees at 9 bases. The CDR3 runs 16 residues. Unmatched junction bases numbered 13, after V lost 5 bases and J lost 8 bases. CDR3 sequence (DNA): TGTGCCAGCAGTGGCCGGGACAGGGAACCCTTGGATGAGCAGTTCTTC. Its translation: CASSGRDREPLDEQFF.

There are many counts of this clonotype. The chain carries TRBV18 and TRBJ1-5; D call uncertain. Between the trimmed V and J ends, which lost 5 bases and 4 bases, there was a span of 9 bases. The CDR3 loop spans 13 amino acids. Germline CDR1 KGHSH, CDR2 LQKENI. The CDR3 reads CASSGSLNQPQHF. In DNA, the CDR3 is TGTGCCAGCTCAGGGAGTCTAAATCAGCCCCAGCATTTT. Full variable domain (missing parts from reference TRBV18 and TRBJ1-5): NAGVMQNPRHLVRRRGQEARLRCSPMKGHSHVYWYRQLPEEGLKFMVYLQKENIIDESGMPKERFSAEFPKEGPSILRIQQVVRGDSAAYFCASSGSLNQPQHFGDGTRLSIL.

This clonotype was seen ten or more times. The CDR3 nucleotides are TGCGCCAGCAGGTCCCCAGGGGGCATCGGCTACACCTTC. Amino acid sequence: CASRSPGGIGYTF. V and J are TRBV5-1 and TRBJ1-2, with TRBD1 matching over 8 bases. The CDR3 is 13 residues long. Germline CDR1 and CDR2: SGHRS and YFSETQ. With 5 bases clipped from V and 8 bases from J, the junction kept 8 bases outside the gene matches.

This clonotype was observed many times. CDR3 coding DNA: TGTGCCAGCAGTAGGGGGGGTCAAGCGTACTTC. Its protein product is CASSRGGQAYF. The chain couples TRBV27 to TRBJ2-7, with TRBD2 as a possible D gene (7 bases). CDR3 size: 11 residues. Trimming removed 5 bases from V and 12 bases from J, with 14 bases in between. The germline CDR1 and CDR2 sequences are MNHEY and SMNVEV (reference sequence).

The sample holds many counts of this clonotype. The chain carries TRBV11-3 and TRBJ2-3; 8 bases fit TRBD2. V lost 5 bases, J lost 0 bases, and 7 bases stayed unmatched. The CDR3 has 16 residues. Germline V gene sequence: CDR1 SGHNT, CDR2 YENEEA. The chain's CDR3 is CASSPGGRASTDTQYF. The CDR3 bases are TGTGCCAGCAGCCCGGGGGGGCGTGCTAGCACAGATACGCAGTATTTT.

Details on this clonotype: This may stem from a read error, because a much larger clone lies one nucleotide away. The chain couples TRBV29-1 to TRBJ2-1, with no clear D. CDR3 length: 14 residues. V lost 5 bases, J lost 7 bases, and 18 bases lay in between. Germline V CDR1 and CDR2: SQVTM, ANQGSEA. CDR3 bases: TGCAGCGTTCCTAACGTGGCCTTTAGGAATGAGCAGTTCTTC. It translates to CSVPNVAFRNEQFF.

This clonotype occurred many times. The CDR3 DNA follows: TGTGCCAGTAGTATATGGCGGAGCTCCTATAATTCACCCCTCCACTTT. Protein product: CASSIWRSSYNSPLHF. The chain recombines TRBV19 with TRBJ1-6; the D is unclear. Germline-derived CDR1 and CDR2 are LNHDA and SQIVND (reference sequence). This CDR3 has 16 amino acids. V was shortened by 2 bases and J by 0 bases, with 8 bases between the two germline ends. The variable domain in full, with the rest retrieved from reference TRBV19 and TRBJ1-6, is DGGITQSPKYLFRKEGQNVTLSCEQNLNHDAMYWYRQDPGQGLRLIYYSQIVNDFQKGDIAEGYSVSREKKESFPLTVTSAQKNPTAFYLCASSIWRSSYNSPLHFGNGTRLTVT.

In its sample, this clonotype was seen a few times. The CDR3, as DNA: TGCGCCAGCAGCCGCCGGGACCTAACTTACGAGCAGTACTTC. Encoded protein: CASSRRDLTYEQYF. V is TRBV4-1 and J is TRBJ2-7; D is possibly TRBD1 or TRBD2 (5 bases each). Between the trimmed V and J ends, which lost 4 bases and 4 bases, there was a span of 14 bases. Germline V gene lookup returns CDR1 MGHRA and CDR2 YSYEKL. The CDR3 contains 14 residues.

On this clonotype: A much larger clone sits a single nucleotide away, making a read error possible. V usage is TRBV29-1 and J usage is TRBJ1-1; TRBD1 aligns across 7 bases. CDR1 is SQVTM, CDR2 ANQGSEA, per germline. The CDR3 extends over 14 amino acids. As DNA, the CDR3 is TGCAGCGTTGAAGGGAAGGGGGCTTACACTGAAGTTTTCTTT. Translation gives CSVEGKGAYTEVFF.

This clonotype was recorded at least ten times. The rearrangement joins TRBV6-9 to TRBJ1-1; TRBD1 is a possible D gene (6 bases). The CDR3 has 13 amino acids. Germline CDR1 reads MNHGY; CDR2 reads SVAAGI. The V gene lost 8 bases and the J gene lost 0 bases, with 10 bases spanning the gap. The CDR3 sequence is CASPWGLNTEAFF. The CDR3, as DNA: TGTGCCAGCCCTTGGGGGCTGAACACTGAAGCTTTCTTT.

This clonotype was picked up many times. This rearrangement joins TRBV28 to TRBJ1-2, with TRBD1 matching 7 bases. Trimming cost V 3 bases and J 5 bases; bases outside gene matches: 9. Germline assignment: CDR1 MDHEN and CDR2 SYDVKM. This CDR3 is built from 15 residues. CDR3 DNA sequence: TGTGCCAGCAGTTTGAGGGGGACAGCTAGATATGGCTACACCTTC. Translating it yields CASSLRGTARYGYTF.

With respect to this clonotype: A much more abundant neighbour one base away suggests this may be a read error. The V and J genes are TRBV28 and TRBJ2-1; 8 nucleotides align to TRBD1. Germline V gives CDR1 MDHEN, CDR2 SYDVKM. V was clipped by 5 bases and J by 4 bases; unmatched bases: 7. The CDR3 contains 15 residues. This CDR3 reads CASSRNRGLYNEQFF. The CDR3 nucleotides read TGTGCCAGCAGTCGCAACAGGGGGTTGTACAATGAGCAGTTCTTC.

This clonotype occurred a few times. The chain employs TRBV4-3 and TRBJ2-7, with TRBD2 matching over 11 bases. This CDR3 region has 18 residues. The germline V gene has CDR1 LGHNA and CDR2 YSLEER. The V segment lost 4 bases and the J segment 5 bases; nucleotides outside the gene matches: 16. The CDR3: CASSPGGGTSGPADEQYF. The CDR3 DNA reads TGCGCCAGCAGCCCAGGTGGAGGGACTAGCGGACCTGCTGACGAGCAGTACTTC.

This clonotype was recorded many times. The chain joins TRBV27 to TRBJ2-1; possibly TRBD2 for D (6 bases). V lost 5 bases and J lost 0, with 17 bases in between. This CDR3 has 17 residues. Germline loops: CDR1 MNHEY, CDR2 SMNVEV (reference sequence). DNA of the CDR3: TGTGCCAGCAGTACCCTGGGCGGGGTAAGCTCCTACAATGAGCAGTTCTTC. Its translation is CASSTLGGVSSYNEQFF.

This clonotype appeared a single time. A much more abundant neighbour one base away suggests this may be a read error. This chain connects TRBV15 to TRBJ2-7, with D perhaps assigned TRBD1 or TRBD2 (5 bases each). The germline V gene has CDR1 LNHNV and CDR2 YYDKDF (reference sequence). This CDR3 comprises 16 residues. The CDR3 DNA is TGTGTCACCAGCAGAGATTCCCGGGACGGTATCCACGAGCAGTACTTC. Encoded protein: CVTSRDSRDGIHEQYF.

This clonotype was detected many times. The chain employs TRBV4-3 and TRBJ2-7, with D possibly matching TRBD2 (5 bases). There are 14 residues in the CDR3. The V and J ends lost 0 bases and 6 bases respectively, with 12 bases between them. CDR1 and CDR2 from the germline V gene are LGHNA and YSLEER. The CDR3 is CASSQDRRGPEQYF. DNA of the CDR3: TGCGCCAGCAGCCAAGACCGGCGAGGGCCCGAGCAGTACTTC.

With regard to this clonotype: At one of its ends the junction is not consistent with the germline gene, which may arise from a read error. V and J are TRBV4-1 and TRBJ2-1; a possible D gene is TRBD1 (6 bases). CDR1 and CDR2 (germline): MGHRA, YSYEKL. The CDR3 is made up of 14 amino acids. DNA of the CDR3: TGCGTCAGCAGCCAAGCTTACAGGGTGAATGAGCAGTTCTTC. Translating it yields CVSSQAYRVNEQFF.

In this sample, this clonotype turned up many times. The CDR3: CASSSPKGEGLRVAYNEQFF. DNA for the CDR3: TGTGCCAGCAGTTCACCTAAGGGGGAGGGCCTCCGTGTAGCCTACAATGAGCAGTTCTTC. This sequence joins TRBV27 and TRBJ2-1, with D possibly TRBD2 on 7 matching bases. Per the germline V gene, CDR1 is MNHEY and CDR2 is SMNVEV (reference sequence). The CDR3 contains 20 residues. The ends were cut back, 4 bases at V and 2 bases at J, with 27 bases in the middle.